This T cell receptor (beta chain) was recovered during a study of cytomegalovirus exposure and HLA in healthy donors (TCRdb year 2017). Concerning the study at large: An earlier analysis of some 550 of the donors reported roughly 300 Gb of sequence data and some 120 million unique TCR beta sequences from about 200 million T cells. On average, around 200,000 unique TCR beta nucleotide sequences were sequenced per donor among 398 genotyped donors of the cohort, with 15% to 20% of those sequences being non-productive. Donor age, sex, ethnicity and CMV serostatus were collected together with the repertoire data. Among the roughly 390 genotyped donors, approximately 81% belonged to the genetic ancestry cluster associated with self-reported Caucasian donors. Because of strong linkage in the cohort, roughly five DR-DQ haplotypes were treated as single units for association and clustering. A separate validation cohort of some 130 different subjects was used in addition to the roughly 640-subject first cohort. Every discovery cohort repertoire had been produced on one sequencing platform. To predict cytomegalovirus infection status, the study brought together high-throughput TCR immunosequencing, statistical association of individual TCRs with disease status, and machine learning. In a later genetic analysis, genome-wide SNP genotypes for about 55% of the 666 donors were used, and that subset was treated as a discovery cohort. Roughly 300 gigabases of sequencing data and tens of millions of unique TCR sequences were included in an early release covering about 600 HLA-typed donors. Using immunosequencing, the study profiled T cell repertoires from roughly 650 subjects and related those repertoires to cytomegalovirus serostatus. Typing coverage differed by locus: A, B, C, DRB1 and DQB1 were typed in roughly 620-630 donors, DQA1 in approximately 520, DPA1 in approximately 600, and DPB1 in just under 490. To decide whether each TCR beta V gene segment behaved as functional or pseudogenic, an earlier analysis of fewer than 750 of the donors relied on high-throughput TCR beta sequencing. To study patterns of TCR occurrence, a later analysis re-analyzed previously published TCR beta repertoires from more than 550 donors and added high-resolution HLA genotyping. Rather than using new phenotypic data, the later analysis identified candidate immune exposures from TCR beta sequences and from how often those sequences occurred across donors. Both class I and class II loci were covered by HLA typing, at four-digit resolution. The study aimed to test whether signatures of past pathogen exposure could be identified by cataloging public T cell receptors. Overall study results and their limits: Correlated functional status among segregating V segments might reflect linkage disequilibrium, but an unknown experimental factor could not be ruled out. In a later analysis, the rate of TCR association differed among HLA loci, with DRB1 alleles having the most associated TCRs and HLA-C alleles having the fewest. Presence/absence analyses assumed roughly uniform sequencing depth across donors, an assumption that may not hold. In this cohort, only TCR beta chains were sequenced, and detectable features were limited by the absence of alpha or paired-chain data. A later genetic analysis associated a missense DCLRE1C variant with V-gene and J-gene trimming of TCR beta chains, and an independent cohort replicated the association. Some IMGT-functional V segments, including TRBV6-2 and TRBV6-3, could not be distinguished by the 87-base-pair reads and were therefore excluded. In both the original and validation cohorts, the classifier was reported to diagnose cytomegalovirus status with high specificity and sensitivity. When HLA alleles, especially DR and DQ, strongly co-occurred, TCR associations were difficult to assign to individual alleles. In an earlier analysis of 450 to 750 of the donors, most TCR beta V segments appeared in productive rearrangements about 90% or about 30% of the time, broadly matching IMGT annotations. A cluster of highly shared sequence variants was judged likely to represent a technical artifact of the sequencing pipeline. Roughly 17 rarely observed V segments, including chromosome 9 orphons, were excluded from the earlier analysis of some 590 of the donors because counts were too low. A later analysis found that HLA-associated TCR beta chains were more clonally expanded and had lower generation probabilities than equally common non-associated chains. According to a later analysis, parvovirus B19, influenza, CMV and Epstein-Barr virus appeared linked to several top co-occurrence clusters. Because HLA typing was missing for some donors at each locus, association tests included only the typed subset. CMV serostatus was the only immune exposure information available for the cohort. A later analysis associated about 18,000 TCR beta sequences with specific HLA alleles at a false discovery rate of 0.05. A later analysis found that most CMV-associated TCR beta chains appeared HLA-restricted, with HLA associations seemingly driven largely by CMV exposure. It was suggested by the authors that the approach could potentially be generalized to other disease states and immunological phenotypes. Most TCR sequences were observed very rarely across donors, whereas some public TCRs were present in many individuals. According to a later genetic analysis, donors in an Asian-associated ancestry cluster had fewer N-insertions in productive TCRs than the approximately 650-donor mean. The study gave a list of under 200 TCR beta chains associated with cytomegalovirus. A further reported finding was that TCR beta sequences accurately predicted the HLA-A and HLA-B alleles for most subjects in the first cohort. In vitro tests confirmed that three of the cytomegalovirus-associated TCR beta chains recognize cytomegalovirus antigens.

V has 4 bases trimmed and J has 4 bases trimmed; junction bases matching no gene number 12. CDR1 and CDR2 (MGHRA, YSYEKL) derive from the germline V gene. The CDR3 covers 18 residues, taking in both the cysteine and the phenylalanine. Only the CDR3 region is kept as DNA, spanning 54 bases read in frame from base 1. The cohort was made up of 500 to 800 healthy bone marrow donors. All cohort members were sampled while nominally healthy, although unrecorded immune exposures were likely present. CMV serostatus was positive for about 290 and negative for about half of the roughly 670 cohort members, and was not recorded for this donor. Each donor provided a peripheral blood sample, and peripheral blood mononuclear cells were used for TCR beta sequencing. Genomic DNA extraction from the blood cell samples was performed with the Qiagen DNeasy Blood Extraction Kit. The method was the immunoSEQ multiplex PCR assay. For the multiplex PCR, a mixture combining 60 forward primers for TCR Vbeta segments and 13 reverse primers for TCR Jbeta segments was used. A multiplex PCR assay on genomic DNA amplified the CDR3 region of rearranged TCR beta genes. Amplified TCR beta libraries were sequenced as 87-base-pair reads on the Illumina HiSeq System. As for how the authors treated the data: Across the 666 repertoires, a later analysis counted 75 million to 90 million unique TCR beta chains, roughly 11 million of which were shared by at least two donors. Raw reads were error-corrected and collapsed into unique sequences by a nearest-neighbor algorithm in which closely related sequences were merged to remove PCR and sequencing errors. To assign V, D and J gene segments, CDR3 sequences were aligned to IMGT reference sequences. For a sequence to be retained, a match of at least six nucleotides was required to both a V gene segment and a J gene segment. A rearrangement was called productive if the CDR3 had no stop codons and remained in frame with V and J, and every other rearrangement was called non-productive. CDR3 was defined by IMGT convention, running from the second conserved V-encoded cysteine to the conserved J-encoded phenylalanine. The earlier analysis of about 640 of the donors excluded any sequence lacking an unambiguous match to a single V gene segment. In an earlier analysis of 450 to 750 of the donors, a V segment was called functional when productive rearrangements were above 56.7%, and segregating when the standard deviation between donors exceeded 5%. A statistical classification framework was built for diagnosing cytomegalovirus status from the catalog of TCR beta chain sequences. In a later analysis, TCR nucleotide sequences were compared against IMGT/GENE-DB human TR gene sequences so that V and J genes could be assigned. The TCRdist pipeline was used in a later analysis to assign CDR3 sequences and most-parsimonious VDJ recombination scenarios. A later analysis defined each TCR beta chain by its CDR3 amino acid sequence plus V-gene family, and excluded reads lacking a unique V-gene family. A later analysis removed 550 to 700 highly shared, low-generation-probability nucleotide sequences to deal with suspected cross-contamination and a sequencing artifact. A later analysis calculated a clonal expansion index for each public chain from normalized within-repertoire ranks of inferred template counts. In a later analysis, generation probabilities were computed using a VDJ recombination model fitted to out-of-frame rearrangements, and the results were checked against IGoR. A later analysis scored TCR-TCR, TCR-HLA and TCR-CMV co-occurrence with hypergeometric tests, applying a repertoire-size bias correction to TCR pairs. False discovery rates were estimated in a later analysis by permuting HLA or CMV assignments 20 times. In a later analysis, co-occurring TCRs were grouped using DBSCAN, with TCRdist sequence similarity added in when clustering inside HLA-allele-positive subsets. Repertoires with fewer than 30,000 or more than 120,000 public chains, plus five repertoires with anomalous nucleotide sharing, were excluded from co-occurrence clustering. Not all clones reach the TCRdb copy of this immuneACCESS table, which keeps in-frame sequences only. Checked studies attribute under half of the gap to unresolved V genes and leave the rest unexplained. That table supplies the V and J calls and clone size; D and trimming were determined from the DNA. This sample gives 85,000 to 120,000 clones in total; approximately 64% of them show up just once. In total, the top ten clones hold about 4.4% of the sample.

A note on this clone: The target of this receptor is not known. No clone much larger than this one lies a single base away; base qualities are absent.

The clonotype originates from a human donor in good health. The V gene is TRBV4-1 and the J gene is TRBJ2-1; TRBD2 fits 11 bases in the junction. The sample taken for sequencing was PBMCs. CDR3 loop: CASSRETTGTSGYNEQFF. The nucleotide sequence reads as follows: TGCGCCAGCAGCCGAGAGACGACCGGGACTAGCGGATACAATGAGCAGTTCTTC.